This TCR beta chain appears in the sequencing data of a study of CD8+ T cells in alopecia areata (dated by TCRdb to 2016 to 2019). Regarding the complete study: In both human patients and the C3H/HeJ mouse model, the study applied high-throughput TCRbeta sequencing to look at T cell clonal expansion in alopecia areata. Clonality in the scalp was compared among normal scalp (n=4), patchy alopecia areata scalp (n=8), and alopecia totalis/universalis scalp (n=8). On the human side, TCRbeta sequencing was run on scalp tissue and on sorted CD4+ and CD8+ peripheral blood T cells from healthy controls and from alopecia areata patients with either patchy or totalis/universalis disease. Amplification of TCRbeta CDR3 regions was done by immunoSEQ multiplex PCR using 35 Vbeta forward primers and 13 Jbeta reverse primers. RNA came from the PAXgene miRNA kit for fixed scalp, the miRNeasy kit for PBMCs, and the RNeasy kit for mouse skin. What the study reported, not specific to this receptor: Lesional scalp, especially in alopecia totalis/universalis, showed higher clonality and more expanded CD8+ clones than normal scalp, suggesting antigenic drive. Unlike mouse skin, which is dominated by gammadelta T cells, normal human skin has resident alphabeta T cells that are also sequenced, and this complicates analysis of the scalp TCR repertoire. TCR sequences shared between patients were less clear than in mice, possibly partly because of HLA diversity in the patient population.

PBMCs were isolated by density centrifugation and stained for CD3, CD4 and CD8, and CD4+ and CD8+ T cells were sorted on a FACSAria. Unaffected controls provided scalp biopsies and blood samples. The method behind the library was the immunoSEQ multiplex PCR assay. To provide template for TCR sequencing, every sample had RNA extracted and reverse transcribed into cDNA. First-strand cDNA was synthesized with SuperScript III using a 2:1 mix of oligo-dT and random hexamers. Amplification bias was assessed with a synthetic immune receptor repertoire, and residual bias was removed computationally. The authors' pipeline ran thus. Raw reads were preprocessed for error removal, and CDR3 was defined according to IMGT conventions as running from the conserved cysteine to phenylalanine. Clonality was computed as 1 minus the Shannon entropy, with the entropy normalized by log2 of the number of productive unique TCRs. CD4 or CD8 identity of scalp clones was inferred by cross-referencing scalp TCRbeta sequences with sorted blood CD4 and CD8 repertoires. TCRdb provides this immuneACCESS table in a form limited to in-frame rearrangements. Some clones are lacking; in checked studies, under half of them reflect an unresolved V gene, and why the rest are absent is not known. The V and J calls and clone size were taken over from that table, and D and trimming were inferred from the DNA. Counted in this sample were about 110,000 clones; approximately 59% of them appeared once. 20% of the sample is in the top ten clones.

As to this clone: Its recognized antigen is unknown. Within one base of it there is no much larger clone, and no base qualities were kept.

Trimming costs V 9 bases and J 3 bases, and their ends lie 14 bases apart. The CDR3 sequence holds 13 residues, the cysteine and phenylalanine included. Only CDR3 DNA remains: 39 bases, in frame from the first base. Sequences LNHDA (CDR1) and SQIVND (CDR2) are obtained from the germline V gene (reference sequence). The specimen sequenced was CD8+ T cells sorted from blood. The chain joins TRBV19 to TRBJ1-1, with the D gene not clear enough to name. The clonotype originates from a human donor in good health. The nucleotide sequence is given as TGTGCCAGCGGTCAAGGAGGGTACACTGAAGCTTTCTTT. Its protein reads: CASGQGGYTEAFF.